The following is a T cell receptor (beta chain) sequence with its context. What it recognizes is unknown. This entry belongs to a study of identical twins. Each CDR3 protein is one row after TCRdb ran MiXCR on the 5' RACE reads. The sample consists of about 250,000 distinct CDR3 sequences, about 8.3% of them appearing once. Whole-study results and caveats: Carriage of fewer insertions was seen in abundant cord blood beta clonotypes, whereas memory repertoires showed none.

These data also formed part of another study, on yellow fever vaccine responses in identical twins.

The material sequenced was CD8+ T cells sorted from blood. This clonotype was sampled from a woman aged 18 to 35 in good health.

CDR3 DNA sequence: TGTGCCAGCGGCTGGGACGGATCCTACGAGCAGTACTTC. This encodes CASGWDGSYEQYF. The chain has TRBV6-1 and TRBJ2-7; D possibly matches TRBD1 or TRBD2 (5 bases each). Germline V gene lookup returns CDR1 MNHNS and CDR2 SASEGT. The CDR3 totals 13 residues. The V end was cut by 8 bases, the J end by 1 base, with 12 bases between.